Listed below are T cell receptor beta chains from one sample, sequenced in a study of T cells in localized non-small cell lung cancer. Only in-frame clones appear in the TCRdb table, and some are missing; sequencing was by immunoSEQ multiplex PCR. Of approximately 1,300 clones listed, 35% to 45% were seen once; the top ten hold 8%. The sequenced sample was lung tumor tissue, obtained before any cancer treatment. These receptors were taken from a male donor aged 60 or older with stage III lung adenocarcinoma. The CDR3 runs from the conserved cysteine through the conserved F or W. D genes are given only for firm matches. For some rows the clone size is stated as once, few or many, or as a class when expanded; others skip it.

. few TRBJ2-7 TRBV23-1 TGCGCCAGCAGCCAGCTAGGGGCAGGCTCCTACGAGCAGTACTTC CASSQLGAGSYEQYF
. . TRBJ1-1 TRBV19 TGTGCCAGTAGTCCCGGGAACACTGAAGCTTTCTTT CASSPGNTEAFF
. . TRBJ2-7 TRBV16 TGTGCCAGCAGCCAATGGCCGGGAATCTCCTACGAGCAGTACTTC CASSQWPGISYEQYF
TRBD1 . TRBJ1-2 TRBV5-1 TGCGCCAGCAGCTTAGCCGGACAGGGTTTCTCGGTTTCTTTCTATGGCTACACCTTC CASSLAGQGFSVSFYGYTF
TRBD1 . TRBJ2-5 TRBV18 TGTGCCAGCTCACCGGGACAGGGACGCGAGACCCAGTACTTC CASSPGQGRETQYF
. few TRBJ2-2 TRBV6-8 TGTGCCAGCAGTTACAAGTTATCCGGGGAGCTGTTTTTT CASSYKLSGELFF
TRBD2 . TRBJ2-1 TRBV6-8 TGTGCCAGTAGCTCGGGACTAGCCTATGAGCAGTTCTTC CASSSGLAYEQFF
. . TRBJ2-2 TRBV6-8 TGTGCCAGCAGTACACAGGGAACCGAACCTACTAACACCGGGGAGCTGTTTTTT CASSTQGTEPTNTGELFF
TRBD2 . TRBJ2-3 TRBV10-3 TGTGCCAGCAGTGAGCGGGGGGGCACAGATACGCAGTATTTT CASSERGGTDTQYF
TRBD2 few TRBJ2-3 TRBV6-8 TGTGCCAGCAGGCTGACTAGCGGGGGTGGTACAGATACGCAGTATTTT CASRLTSGGGTDTQYF
. few TRBJ1-5 TRBV6-8 TGTGCCAGCCGTGGGACTTTTAATAGCAATCAGCCCCAGCATTTT CASRGTFNSNQPQHF
. few TRBJ1-1 TRBV11-3 TGTGCCAGCGAGGGGACACAGAGGGACACTGAAGCTTTCTTT CASEGTQRDTEAFF
TRBD2 few TRBJ2-3 TRBV15 TGTGCCACCAGCACAACTGAGCGGGGGTACACAGATACGCAGTATTTT CATSTTERGYTDTQYF
TRBD1 few TRBJ2-1 TRBV6-7 TGTGCCAGCAGTTACGGGACAGGGCAACGTCTGGCGCTGAATGAGCAGTTCTTC CASSYGTGQRLALNEQFF
TRBD1 few TRBJ1-2 TRBV6-8 TGTGCCGTCAGGGGGACAGGGCTGTTGAAGGGCTACACCTTC CAVRGTGLLKGYTF
TRBD1 . TRBJ2-3 TRBV15 TGTGCCACCAGCAGTGGACAGGGCACAGATACGCAGTATTTT CATSSGQGTDTQYF
. . TRBJ2-2 TRBV19 TGTGCCAGTAGTTACGCGGCAATTCTCGGGGAGCTGTTTTTT CASSYAAILGELFF
. . TRBJ1-1 TRBV6-8 TGTGCCAGCACGGGCCTGGGAGACACTGAAGCTTTCTTT CASTGLGDTEAFF
. few TRBJ1-4 TRBV6-8 TGTGCCAGCAGTCGGGAGGGACGGGAAAAACTGTTTTTT CASSREGREKLFF
. . TRBJ2-4 TRBV6-8 TGTGCCAGCAGTAGTACCCCCTTTACTAACGGGGACATTCAGTACTTC CASSSTPFTNGDIQYF
. . TRBJ1-2 TRBV18 TGTGCCAGCTCACCAGACGGGAACTATGGCTACACCTTC CASSPDGNYGYTF
. . TRBJ1-5 TRBV19 TGTGCCAGCAACAACGTAGTAAATCAGCCCCAGCATTTT CASNNVVNQPQHF
TRBD1 few TRBJ1-3 TRBV6-8 TGTGCCAGTTGGACAGGGACTGGAAACACCATATATTTT CASWTGTGNTIYF
. . TRBJ1-5 TRBV19 TGTGCCAGTAGCGCCACGAGGGGGATTAGCAATCAGCCCCAGCATTTT CASSATRGISNQPQHF
. few TRBJ2-4 TRBV9 TGTGCCAGCAGCGGGAAAGACCAGACTTTAAACATTCAGTACTTC CASSGKDQTLNIQYF
. few TRBJ2-3 TRBV18 TGTGCCAGCTCACCCATAACAGGAACAGATACGCAGTATTTT CASSPITGTDTQYF
. . TRBJ1-2 TRBV25-1 TGTGCCAGCAGTGAATGGGCAGGGATGGACTATGGCTACACCTTC CASSEWAGMDYGYTF
. . TRBJ2-7 TRBV6-8 TGTGCCATCAGGGAAGGGCTCTTCCGCGAGCAGTACTTC CAIREGLFREQYF
TRBD1 . TRBJ1-1 TRBV14 TGTGCCAGCAGCCAACTGACAGGGTGGAACACTGAAGCTTTCTTT CASSQLTGWNTEAFF
. . TRBJ1-2 TRBV30 TGTGCCTGGAGTGTAGGAAATCTTCATCCGGGGATGGGAGGCTACACCTTC CAWSVGNLHPGMGGYTF
TRBD1 few TRBJ1-1 TRBV11-3 TGTGCCAGCAGCGGAGGGACAGTGTACACTGAAGCTTTCTTT CASSGGTVYTEAFF
. . TRBJ1-1 TRBV23-1 TGCGCCAGCAGTCACGCGGTCTGGTGCACTGAAGCTTTTTTT CASSHAVWCTEAFF
. few TRBJ1-4 TRBV4-1 TGCGCCAGCAGTCTACGTACATTGGGGGAAAAACTGTTTTTT CASSLRTLGEKLFF
. few TRBJ1-4 TRBV11-3 TGTGCCAGCAGCTTAGGACCTGGCAGCATAACTAATGAAAAACTGTTTTTT CASSLGPGSITNEKLFF
. . TRBJ2-1 TRBV28 TGTGCCAGCAGTCGGTCTTGGAATGAGCAGTTCTTC CASSRSWNEQFF
. . TRBJ2-3 TRBV19 TGTGCCAGTAGTGGAATAGCGCAGGAAACGCAGTATTTT CASSGIAQETQYF
. . TRBJ1-1 TRBV11-3 TGTGCCAGCGTCATACAAGGGGCGGTGGACACTGAAGCTTTCTTT CASVIQGAVDTEAFF
. few TRBJ1-4 TRBV28 TGTGCCAGCAGTTTAAAAGGTGAAAAACTGTTTTTT CASSLKGEKLFF
. . TRBJ1-1 TRBV19 TGTGCCAGTAGTACCCTACAGGGAGGAGATACTGAAGCTTTCTTT CASSTLQGGDTEAFF
. . TRBJ1-4 TRBV11-3 TGTGCCAGCAGCGGGTACCGACAGTTTATTAATGAAAAACTGTTTTTT CASSGYRQFINEKLFF
. few TRBJ1-3 TRBV29-1 TGCAGCGTGAAACAGAGCTCTGGAAACACCATATATTTT CSVKQSSGNTIYF
. . TRBJ2-3 TRBV19 TGTGCCAGTAGTCCCAAGGGTTCCACAGATACGCAGTATTTT CASSPKGSTDTQYF
. . TRBJ1-5 TRBV28 TGTGCCAGCAGTTTAAGGGGGGCAACATTCGCTGCCCAGCATTTT CASSLRGATFAAQHF
. few TRBJ2-1 TRBV5-1 TGCGCCAGCAGCTTGGGGTACGGACGACCCAATGAGCAGTTCTTC CASSLGYGRPNEQFF
. medium-sized TRBJ2-3 TRBV11-3 TGTGCCAGCAGCTTAGGAACTACGGCTCGTTACACAGATACGCAGTATTTT CASSLGTTARYTDTQYF
. . TRBJ1-3 TRBV2 TGTGCCAGCAGTGAAAACGGAAACACCATATATTTT CASSENGNTIYF
TRBD1 . TRBJ2-1 TRBV18 TGTGCCAGCTCGGTGACAGGGGGCTACAATGAGCAGTTCTTC CASSVTGGYNEQFF
. . TRBJ1-3 TRBV28 TGTGCCAGCAGTTTCAGGAGATCTGTTGGAAACACCATATATTTT CASSFRRSVGNTIYF